The 2 T cell receptor beta chains listed next were all sequenced from one sample in a study of OX40 agonist ivuxolimab in advanced cancers. The repertoire was sequenced with immunoSEQ multiplex PCR; TCRdb's copy has only in-frame clones and lacks some. This sample has under 90,000 clones, with approximately 89% found just once. The sequenced sample was CD4+ or CD8+ T cells sorted from blood, obtained in a trial of the OX40 agonist ivuxolimab. These receptors all come from an adult with an advanced solid tumor such as melanoma, head and neck, liver or kidney cancer.

The rearrangement uses TRBV6-5 and TRBJ1-1, with 7 bases matching TRBD1. The CDR3 covers 15 residues. J gave up 3 bases and V 6 bases, and 10 bases lay outside the gene matches. CDR1 is MNHEY and CDR2 is SVGAGI in the germline V gene. CDR3: CASRFRQGGYTEAFF. The CDR3 nucleotides read TGTGCCAGCAGATTCAGACAGGGAGGATACACTGAAGCTTTCTTT.

The genes are TRBV13 and TRBJ2-1, with 9 positions matching TRBD1. The CDR3 is made up of 17 amino acids. The germline gives CDR1 PRHDT, CDR2 FYEKMQ (reference sequence). With V trimmed by 2 bases and J by 4 bases, 9 bases remained unmatched. CDR3 bases: TGTGCCAGCAGCTTACGTCGGAACAGGGGGCTTTACAATGAGCAGTTCTTC. The encoded protein is CASSLRRNRGLYNEQFF.